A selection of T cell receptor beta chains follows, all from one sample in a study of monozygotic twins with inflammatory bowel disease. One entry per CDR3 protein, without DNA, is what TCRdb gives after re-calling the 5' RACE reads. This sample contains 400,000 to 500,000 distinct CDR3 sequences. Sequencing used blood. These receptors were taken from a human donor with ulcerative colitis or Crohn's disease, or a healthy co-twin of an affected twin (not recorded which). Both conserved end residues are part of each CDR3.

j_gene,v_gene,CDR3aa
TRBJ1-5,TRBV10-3,CAISPSPSNQPQHF
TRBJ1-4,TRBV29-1,CSVEDYGQVFF
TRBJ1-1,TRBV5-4,CASSLAPGKGDTEAFF
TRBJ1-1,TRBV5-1,CASSLRGETIEAFF
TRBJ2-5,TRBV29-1,CSVVDRGETQYF
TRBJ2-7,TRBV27,CASSLSGQGQNEQYF
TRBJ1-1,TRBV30,CAWSGGVGAEAFF
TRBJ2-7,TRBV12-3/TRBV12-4,CASSLAPGQGNYEQYF
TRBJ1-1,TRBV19,CASSIRQGGTEAFF
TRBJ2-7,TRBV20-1,CSASLRGTLYEQYF